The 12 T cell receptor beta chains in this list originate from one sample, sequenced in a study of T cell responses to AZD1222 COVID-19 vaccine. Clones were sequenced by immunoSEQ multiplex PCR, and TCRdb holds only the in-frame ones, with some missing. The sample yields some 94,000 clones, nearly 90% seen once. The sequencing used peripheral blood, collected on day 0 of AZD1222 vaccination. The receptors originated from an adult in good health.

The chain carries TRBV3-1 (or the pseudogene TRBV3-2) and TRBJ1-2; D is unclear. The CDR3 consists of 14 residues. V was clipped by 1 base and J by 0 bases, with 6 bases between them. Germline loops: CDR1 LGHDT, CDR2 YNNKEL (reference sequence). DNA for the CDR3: TGTGCCAGCAGCCAAGCGGCCACTAACTATGGCTACACCTTC. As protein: CASSQAATNYGYTF.

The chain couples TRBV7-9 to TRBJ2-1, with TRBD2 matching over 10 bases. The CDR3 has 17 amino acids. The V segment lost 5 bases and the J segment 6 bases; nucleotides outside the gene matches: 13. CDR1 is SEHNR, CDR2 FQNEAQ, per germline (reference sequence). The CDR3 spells CASSPTGSLAGANEQFF. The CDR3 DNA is TGTGCCAGCAGCCCCACAGGGAGCCTAGCGGGAGCCAATGAGCAGTTCTTC.

This CDR3 reads CASGILAVDTQYF. CDR3 DNA sequence: TGTGCCAGCGGTATCCTAGCGGTGGATACGCAGTATTTT. The chain employs TRBV12-3 or TRBV12-4 and TRBJ2-3, with 7 bases matching TRBD2. J lost 6 bases, V lost 8 bases, and 8 bases had no gene match. The CDR3 is 13 residues long.

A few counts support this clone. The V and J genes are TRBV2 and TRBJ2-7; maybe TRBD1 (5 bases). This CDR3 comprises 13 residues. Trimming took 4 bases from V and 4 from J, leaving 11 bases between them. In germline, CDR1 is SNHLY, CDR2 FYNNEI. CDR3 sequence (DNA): TGTGCCAGCAGTGGGCAGGGAATGTACGAGCAGTACTTC. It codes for CASSGQGMYEQYF.

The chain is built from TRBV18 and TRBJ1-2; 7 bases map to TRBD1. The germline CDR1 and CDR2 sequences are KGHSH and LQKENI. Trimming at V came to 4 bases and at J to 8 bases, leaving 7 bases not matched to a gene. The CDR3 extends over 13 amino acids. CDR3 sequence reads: CASSLDRVGGYTF. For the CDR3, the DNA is TGTGCCAGCTCACTCGACAGGGTGGGCGGCTACACCTTC. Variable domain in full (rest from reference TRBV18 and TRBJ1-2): NAGVMQNPRHLVRRRGQEARLRCSPMKGHSHVYWYRQLPEEGLKFMVYLQKENIIDESGMPKERFSAEFPKEGPSILRIQQVVRGDSAAYFCASSLDRVGGYTFGSGTRLTVV.

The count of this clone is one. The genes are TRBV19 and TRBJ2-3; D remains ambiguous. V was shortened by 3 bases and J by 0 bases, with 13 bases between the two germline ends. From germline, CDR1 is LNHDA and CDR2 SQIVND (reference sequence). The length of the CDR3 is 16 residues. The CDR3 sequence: CASSIFGPTSTDTQYF. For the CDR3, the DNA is TGTGCCAGTAGTATTTTCGGGCCAACTAGCACAGATACGCAGTATTTT. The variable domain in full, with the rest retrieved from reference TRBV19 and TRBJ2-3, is DGGITQSPKYLFRKEGQNVTLSCEQNLNHDAMYWYRQDPGQGLRLIYYSQIVNDFQKGDIAEGYSVSREKKESFPLTVTSAQKNPTAFYLCASSIFGPTSTDTQYFGPGTRLTVL.

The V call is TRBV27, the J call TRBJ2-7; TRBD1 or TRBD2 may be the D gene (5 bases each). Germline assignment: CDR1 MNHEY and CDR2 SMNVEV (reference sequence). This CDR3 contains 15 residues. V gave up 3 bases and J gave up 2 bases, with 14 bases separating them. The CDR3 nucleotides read TGTGCCAGCAGTTTCCGAGGGGCTCCTACCTACGAGCAGTACTTC. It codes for CASSFRGAPTYEQYF.

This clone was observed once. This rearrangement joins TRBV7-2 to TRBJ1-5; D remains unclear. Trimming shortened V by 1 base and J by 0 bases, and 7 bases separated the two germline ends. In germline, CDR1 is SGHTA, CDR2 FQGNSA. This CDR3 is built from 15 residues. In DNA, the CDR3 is TGTGCCAGCAGCTTAGGCCGGTATAGCAATCAGCCCCAGCATTTT. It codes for CASSLGRYSNQPQHF. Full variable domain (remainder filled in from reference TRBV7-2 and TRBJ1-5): GAGVSQSPSNKVTEKGKDVELRCDPISGHTALYWYRQSLGQGLEFLIYFQGNSAPDKSGLPSDRFSAERTGGSVSTLTIQRTQQEDSAVYLCASSLGRYSNQPQHFGDGTRLSIL.

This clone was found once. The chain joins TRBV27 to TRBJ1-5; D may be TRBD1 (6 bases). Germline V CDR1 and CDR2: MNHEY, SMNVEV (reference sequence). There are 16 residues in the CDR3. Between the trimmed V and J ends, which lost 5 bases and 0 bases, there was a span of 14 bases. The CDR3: CASSPLRGASNQPQHF. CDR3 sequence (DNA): TGTGCCAGCAGTCCTCTACGGGGGGCTAGCAATCAGCCCCAGCATTTT.

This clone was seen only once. The CDR3 sequence: CASSSGVGWSTDTQYF. CDR3 nucleotides: TGTGCCAGCAGCTCCGGGGTGGGGTGGAGCACAGATACGCAGTATTTT. The V gene is TRBV7-2, the J gene TRBJ2-3, with D possibly being TRBD2 (5 bases). Trimming took 4 bases from V and 0 from J, leaving 14 bases between them. Germline V gene lookup returns CDR1 SGHTA and CDR2 FQGNSA. This CDR3 is built from 16 residues.

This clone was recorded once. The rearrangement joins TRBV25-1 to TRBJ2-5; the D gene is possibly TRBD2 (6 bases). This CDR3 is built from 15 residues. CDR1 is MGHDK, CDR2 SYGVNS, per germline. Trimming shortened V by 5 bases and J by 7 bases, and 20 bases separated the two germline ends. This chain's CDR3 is CASSPNLSGVLTQYF. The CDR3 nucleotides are TGTGCCAGCAGTCCCAACCTCTCGGGGGTGTTGACCCAGTACTTC. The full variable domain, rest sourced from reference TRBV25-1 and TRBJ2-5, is EADIYQTPRYLVIGTGKKITLECSQTMGHDKMYWYQQDPGMELHLIHYSYGVNSTEKGDLSSESTVSRIRTEHFPLTLESARPSHTSQYLCASSPNLSGVLTQYFGPGTRLLVL.

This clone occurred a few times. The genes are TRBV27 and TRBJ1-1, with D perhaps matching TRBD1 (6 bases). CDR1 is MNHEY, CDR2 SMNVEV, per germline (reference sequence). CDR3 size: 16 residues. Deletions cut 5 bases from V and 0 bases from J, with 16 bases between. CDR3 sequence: CASSPSRRDMNTEAFF. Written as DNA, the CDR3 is TGTGCCAGCAGTCCGAGCCGCAGGGACATGAACACTGAAGCTTTCTTT.